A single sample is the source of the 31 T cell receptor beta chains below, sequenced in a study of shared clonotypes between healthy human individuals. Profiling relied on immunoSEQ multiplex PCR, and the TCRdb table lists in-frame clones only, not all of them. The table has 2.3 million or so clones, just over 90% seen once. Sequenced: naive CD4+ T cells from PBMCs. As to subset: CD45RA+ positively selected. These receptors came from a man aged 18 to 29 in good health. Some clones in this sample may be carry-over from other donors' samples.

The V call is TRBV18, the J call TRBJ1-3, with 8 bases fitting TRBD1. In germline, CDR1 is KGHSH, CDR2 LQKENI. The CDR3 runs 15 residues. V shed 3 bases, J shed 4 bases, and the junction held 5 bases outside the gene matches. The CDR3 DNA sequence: TGTGCCAGCTCACCGGACAGGGTGGGAGGAAACACCATATATTTT. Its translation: CASSPDRVGGNTIYF.

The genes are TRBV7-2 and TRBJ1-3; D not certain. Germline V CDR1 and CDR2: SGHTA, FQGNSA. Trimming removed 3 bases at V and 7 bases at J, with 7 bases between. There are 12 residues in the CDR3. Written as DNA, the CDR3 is TGTGCCAGCAGCTTTCTCGGGAACACCATATATTTT. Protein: CASSFLGNTIYF.

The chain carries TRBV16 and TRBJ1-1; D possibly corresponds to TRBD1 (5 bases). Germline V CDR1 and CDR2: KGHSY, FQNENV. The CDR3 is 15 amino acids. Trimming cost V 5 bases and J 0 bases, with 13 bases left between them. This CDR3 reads CASSGTVSMNTEAFF. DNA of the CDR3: TGTGCCAGCAGCGGGACCGTATCGATGAACACTGAAGCTTTCTTT. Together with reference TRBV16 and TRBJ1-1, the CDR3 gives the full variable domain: GEEVAQTPKHLVRGEGQKAKLYCAPIKGHSYVFWYQQVLKNEFKFLISFQNENVFDETGMPKERFSAKCLPNSPCSLEIQATKLEDSAVYFCASSGTVSMNTEAFFGQGTRLTVV.

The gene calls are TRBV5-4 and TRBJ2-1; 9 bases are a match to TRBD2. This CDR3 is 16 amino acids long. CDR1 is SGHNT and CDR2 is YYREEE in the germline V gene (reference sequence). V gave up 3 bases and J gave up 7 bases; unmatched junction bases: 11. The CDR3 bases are TGTGCCAGCAGCTCACCGGGGGAGAGCGGGAGGAATGAGCAGTTCTTC. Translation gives CASSSPGESGRNEQFF.

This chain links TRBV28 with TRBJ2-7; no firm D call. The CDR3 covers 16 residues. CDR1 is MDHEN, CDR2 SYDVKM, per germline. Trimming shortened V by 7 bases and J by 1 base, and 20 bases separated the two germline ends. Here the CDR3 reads CASTKNRRWGSYEQYF. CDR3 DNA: TGTGCCAGCACTAAGAACCGACGGTGGGGATCCTACGAGCAGTACTTC.

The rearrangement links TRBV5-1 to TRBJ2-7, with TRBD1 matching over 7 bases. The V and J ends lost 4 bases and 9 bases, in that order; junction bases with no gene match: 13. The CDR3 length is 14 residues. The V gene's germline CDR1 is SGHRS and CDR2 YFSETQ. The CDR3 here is CASSQDRPQGWQYF. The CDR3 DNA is TGCGCCAGCAGCCAGGACAGGCCCCAGGGTTGGCAGTACTTC.

The CDR3 DNA follows: TGTGCCAGCACCCCGGGGGGGACGGGTGGCTACACCTTC. It codes for CASTPGGTGGYTF. The genes are TRBV28 and TRBJ1-2, with D possibly being TRBD1 (5 bases). V lost 7 bases and J lost 7, with 16 bases in between. From germline, CDR1 is MDHEN and CDR2 SYDVKM. The CDR3 extends over 13 amino acids.

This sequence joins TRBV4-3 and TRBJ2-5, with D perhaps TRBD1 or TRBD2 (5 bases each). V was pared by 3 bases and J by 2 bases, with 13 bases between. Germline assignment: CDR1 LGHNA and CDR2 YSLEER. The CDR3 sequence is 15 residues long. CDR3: CASSQRGRTQETQYF. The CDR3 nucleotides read TGCGCCAGCAGCCAGAGGGGCAGAACACAAGAGACCCAGTACTTC.

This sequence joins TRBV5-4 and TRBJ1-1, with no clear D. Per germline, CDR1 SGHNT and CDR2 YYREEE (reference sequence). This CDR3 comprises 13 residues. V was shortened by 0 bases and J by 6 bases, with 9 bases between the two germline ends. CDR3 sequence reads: CASSLVPGAEAFF. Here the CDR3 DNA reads TGTGCCAGCAGCTTGGTGCCGGGCGCTGAAGCTTTCTTT.

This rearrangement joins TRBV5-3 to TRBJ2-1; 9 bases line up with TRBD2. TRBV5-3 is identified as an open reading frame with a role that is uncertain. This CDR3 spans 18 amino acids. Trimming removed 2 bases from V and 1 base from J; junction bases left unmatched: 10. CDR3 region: CARSLKFPREGSYNEQFF. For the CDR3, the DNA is TGTGCCAGAAGCTTAAAATTCCCGCGGGAGGGTTCCTACAATGAGCAGTTCTTC.

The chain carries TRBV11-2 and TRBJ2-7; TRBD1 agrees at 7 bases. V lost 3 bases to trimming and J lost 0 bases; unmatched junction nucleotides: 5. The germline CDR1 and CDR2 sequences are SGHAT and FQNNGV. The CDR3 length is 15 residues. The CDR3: CASSFTGQLSYEQYF. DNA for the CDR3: TGTGCCAGCAGCTTCACGGGACAGCTCTCCTACGAGCAGTACTTC.

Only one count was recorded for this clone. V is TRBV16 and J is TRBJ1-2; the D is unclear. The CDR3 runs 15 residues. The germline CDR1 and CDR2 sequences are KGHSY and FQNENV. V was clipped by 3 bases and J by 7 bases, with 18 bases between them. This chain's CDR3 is CASSHTRKEARGYTF. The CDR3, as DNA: TGTGCCAGCAGCCATACCCGGAAGGAAGCTCGTGGCTACACCTTC. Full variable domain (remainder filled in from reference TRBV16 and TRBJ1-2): GEEVAQTPKHLVRGEGQKAKLYCAPIKGHSYVFWYQQVLKNEFKFLISFQNENVFDETGMPKERFSAKCLPNSPCSLEIQATKLEDSAVYFCASSHTRKEARGYTFGSGTRLTVV.

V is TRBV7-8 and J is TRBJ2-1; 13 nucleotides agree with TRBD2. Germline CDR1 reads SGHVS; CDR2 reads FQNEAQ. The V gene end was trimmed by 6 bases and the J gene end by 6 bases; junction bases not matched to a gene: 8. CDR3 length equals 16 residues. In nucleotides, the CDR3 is TGTGCCAGCAGGCTGAAGGGACTAGCGGGGAGCAATGAGCAGTTCTTC. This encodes CASRLKGLAGSNEQFF.

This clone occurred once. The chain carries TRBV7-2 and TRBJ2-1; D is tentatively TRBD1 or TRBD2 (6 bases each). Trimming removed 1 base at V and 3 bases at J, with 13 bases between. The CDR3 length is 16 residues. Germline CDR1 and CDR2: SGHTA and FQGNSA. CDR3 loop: CASSLGGGGGYNEQFF. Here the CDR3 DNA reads TGTGCCAGCAGCTTAGGGGGCGGAGGGGGCTACAATGAGCAGTTCTTC.

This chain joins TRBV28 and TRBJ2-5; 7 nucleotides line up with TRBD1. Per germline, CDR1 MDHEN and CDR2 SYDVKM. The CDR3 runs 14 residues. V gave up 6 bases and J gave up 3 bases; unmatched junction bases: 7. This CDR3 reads CASRTGTAKETQYF. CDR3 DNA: TGTGCCAGCAGGACCGGGACAGCTAAAGAGACCCAGTACTTC.

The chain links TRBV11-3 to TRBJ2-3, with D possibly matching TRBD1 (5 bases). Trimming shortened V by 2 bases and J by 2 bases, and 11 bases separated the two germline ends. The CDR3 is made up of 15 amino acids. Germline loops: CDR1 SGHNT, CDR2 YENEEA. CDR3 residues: CASSLHGGHTDTQYF. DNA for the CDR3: TGTGCCAGCAGCTTACATGGTGGACACACAGATACGCAGTATTTT. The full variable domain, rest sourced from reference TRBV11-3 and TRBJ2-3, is EAGVVQSPRYKIIEKKQPVAFWCNPISGHNTLYWYLQNLGQGPELLIRYENEEAVDDSQLPKDRFSAERLKGVDSTLKIQPAELGDSAVYLCASSLHGGHTDTQYFGPGTRLTVL.

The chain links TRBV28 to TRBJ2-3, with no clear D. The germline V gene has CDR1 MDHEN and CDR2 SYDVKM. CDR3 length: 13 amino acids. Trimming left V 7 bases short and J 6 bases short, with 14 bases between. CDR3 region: CASKVSSGDTQYF. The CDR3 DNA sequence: TGTGCCAGCAAAGTCTCCTCCGGGGATACGCAGTATTTT.

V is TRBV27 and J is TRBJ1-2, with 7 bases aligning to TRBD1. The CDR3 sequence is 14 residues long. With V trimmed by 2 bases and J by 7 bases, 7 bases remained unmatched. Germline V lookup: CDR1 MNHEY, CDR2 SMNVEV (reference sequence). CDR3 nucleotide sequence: TGTGCCAGCAGTTTAGGAAACAGGGGTTCTGGCTACACCTTC. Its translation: CASSLGNRGSGYTF.

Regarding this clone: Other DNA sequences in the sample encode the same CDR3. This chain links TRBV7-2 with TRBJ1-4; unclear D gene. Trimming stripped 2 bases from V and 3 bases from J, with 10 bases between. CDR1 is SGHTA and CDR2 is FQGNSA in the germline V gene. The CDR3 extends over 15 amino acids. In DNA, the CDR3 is TGTGCCAGCAGCTTATCGGGTGGGGCTAATGAAAAACTGTTTTTT. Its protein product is CASSLSGGANEKLFF.

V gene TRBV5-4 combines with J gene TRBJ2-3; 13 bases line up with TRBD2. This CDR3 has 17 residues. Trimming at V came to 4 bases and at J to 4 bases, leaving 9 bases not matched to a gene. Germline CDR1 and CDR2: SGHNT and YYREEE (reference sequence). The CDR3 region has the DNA TGTGCCAGCAGCACCGGACTAGCGGGAGTCGGGGCAGATACGCAGTATTTT. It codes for CASSTGLAGVGADTQYF.

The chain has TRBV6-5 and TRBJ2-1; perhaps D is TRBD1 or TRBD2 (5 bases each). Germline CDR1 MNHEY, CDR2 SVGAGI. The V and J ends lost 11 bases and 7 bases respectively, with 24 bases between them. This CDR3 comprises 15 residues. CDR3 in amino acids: CAVEMGTPPFNEQFF. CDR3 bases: TGTGCCGTTGAGATGGGGACCCCCCCCTTTAATGAGCAGTTCTTC.

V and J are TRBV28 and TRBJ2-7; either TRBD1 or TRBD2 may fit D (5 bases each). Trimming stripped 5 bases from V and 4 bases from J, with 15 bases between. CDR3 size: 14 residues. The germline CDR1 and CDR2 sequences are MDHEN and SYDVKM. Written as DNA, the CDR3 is TGTGCCAGCAGTCCAGGGACCCCCTCATACGAGCAGTACTTC. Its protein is CASSPGTPSYEQYF.

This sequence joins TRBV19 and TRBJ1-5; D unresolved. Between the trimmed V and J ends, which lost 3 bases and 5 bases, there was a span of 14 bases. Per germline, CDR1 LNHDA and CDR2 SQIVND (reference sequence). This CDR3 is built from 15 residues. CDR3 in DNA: TGTGCCAGTAGTATGGGCGGACCGTCATATCAGCCCCAGCATTTT. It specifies CASSMGGPSYQPQHF.

This chain's CDR3 is CASSEGQGARNEQFF. The CDR3 DNA sequence: TGTGCCAGCAGTGAGGGACAGGGGGCGCGGAATGAGCAGTTCTTC. The J gene is TRBJ2-1, the V gene TRBV6-1, with TRBD1 matching over 12 bases. CDR3 length: 15 amino acids. From germline, CDR1 is MNHNS and CDR2 SASEGT. The V segment lost 3 bases and the J segment 7 bases; nucleotides outside the gene matches: 4.

For the CDR3, the DNA is TGTGCCAGCAGTGTCCTCAGGGGGCCAAGAGAGACCCAGTACTTC. This gives the protein CASSVLRGPRETQYF. The rearrangement joins TRBV27 to TRBJ2-5; TRBD1 agrees at 8 bases. CDR3 size: 15 residues. Germline CDR1 MNHEY, CDR2 SMNVEV (reference sequence). Trimming at V came to 5 bases and at J to 4 bases, leaving 9 bases not matched to a gene.

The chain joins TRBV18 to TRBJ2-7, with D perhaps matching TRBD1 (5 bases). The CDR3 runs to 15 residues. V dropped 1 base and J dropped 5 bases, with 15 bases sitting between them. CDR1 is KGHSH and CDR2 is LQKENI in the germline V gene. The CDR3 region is CASSPQVRQTNEQYF. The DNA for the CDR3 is TGTGCCAGCTCACCACAGGTCCGACAGACCAACGAGCAGTACTTC. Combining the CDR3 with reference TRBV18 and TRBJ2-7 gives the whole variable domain NAGVMQNPRHLVRRRGQEARLRCSPMKGHSHVYWYRQLPEEGLKFMVYLQKENIIDESGMPKERFSAEFPKEGPSILRIQQVVRGDSAAYFCASSPQVRQTNEQYFGPGTRLTVT.

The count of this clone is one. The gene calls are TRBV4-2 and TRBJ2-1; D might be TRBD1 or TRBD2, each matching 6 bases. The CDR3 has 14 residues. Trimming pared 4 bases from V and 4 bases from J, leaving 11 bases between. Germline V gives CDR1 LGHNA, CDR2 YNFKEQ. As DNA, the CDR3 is TGTGCCAGCAGCCGGGGGGCGGTTTACAATGAGCAGTTCTTC. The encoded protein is CASSRGAVYNEQFF.

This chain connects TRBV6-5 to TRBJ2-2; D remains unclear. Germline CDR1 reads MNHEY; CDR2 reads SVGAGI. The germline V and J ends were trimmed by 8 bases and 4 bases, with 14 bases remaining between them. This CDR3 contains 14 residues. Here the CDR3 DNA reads TGTGCCAGCGGAGTTCTGACACTCACCGGGGAGCTGTTTTTT. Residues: CASGVLTLTGELFF.

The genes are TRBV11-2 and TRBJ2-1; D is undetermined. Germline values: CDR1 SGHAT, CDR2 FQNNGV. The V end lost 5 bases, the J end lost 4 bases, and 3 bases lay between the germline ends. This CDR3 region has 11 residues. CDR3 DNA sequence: TGTGCCAGCAGCCGTTACAATGAGCAGTTCTTC. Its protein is CASSRYNEQFF.

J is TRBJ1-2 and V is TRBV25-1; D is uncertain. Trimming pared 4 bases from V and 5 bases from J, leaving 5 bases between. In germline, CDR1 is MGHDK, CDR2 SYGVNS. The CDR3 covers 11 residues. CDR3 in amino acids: CASSVFYGYTF. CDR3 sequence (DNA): TGTGCCAGCAGTGTTTTTTATGGCTACACCTTC.

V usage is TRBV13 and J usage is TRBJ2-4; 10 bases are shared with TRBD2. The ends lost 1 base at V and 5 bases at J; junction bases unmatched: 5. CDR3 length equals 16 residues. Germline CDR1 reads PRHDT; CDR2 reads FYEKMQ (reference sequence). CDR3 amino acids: CASSLEGLAGENIQYF. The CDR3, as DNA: TGTGCCAGCAGCTTAGAAGGTCTAGCGGGAGAAAACATTCAGTACTTC.